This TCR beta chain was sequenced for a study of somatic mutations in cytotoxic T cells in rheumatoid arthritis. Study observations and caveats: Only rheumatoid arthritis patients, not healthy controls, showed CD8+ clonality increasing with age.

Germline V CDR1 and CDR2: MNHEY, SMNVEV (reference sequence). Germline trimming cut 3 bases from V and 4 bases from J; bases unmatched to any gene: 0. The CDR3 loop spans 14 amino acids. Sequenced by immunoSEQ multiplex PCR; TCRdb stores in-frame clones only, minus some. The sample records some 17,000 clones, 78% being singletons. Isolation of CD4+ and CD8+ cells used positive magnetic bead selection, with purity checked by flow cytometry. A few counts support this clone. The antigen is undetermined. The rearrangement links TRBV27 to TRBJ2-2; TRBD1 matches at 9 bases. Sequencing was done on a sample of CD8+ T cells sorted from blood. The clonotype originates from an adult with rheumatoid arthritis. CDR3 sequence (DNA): TGTGCCAGCAGTTTGGGACAGGGCACCGGGGAGCTGTTTTTT. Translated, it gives CASSLGQGTGELFF.